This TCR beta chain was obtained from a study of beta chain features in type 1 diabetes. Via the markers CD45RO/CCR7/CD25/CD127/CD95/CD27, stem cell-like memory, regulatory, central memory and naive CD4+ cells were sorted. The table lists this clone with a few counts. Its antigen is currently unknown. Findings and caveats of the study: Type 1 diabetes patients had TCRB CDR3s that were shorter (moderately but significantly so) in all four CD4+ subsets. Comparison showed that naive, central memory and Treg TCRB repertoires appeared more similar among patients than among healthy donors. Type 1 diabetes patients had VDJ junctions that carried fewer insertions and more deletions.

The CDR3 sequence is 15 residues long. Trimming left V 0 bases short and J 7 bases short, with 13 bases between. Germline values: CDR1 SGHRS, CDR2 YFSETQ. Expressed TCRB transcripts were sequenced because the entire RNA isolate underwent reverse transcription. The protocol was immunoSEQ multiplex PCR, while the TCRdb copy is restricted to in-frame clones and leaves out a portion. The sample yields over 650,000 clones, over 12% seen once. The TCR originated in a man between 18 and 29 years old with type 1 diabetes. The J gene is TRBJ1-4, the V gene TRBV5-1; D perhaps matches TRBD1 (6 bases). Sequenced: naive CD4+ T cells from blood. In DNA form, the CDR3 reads TGCGCCAGCAGCTTGGCCGGGGGCGTAGGTGAAAAACTGTTTTTT. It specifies CASSLAGGVGEKLFF. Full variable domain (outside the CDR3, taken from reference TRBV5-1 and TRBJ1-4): KAGVTQTPRYLIKTRGQQVTLSCSPISGHRSVSWYQQTPGQGLQFLFEYFSETQRNKGNFPGRFSGRQFSNSRSEMNVSTLELGDSALYLCASSLAGGVGEKLFFGSGTQLSVL.